This is a list of T cell receptor beta chains from one sample in a study of blood T cells in healthy people across ages. TCRdb re-derived calls from the 5' RACE reads in MiXCR, one entry per CDR3 protein. Among around 1,000,000 distinct CDR3 sequences, roughly two fifths were seen once, and the ten largest hold roughly 14%. Sample: blood. The receptors stem from a man aged 18 to 30 in good health. Both conserved end residues are part of each CDR3. D genes are given only for firm matches. Expanded clones get a size class; other rows say once, few or many, or leave the size out.

CDR3: CSARISDRGDNEQFF; DNA: TGCAGTGCTAGGATCTCGGACAGGGGGGACAATGAGCAGTTCTTC; D: TRBD1; J: TRBJ2-1; size: few; V: TRBV20-1
CDR3: CASASGANTEAFF; DNA: TGTGCCAGCGCGAGCGGGGCCAACACTGAAGCTTTCTTT; D: NA; J: TRBJ1-1; size: few; V: TRBV6-5
CDR3: CASSPGQGGDGYTF; DNA: TGTGCCAGCAGCCCTGGCCAGGGGGGGGATGGCTACACCTTC; D: TRBD1; J: TRBJ1-2; size: NA; V: TRBV28
CDR3: CASSFGTGETSNQPQHF; DNA: TGTGCCAGCAGCTTTGGGACAGGGGAAACTAGCAATCAGCCCCAGCATTTT; D: TRBD1; J: TRBJ1-5; size: NA; V: TRBV7-2
CDR3: CSGIGTRLEKLFF; DNA: TGCAGTGGCATCGGGACAAGACTTGAAAAACTGTTTTTT; D: NA; J: TRBJ1-4; size: NA; V: TRBV20-1
CDR3: CASSRRPNSSRTRPNQPQHF; DNA: TGTGCCAGCAGCCGGCGACCAAATTCCTCAAGAACACGCCCCAATCAGCCCCAGCATTTT; D: NA; J: TRBJ1-5; size: NA; V: TRBV7-6
CDR3: CSAGTATDTQYF; DNA: TGCAGTGCTGGGACTGCCACAGATACGCAGTATTTT; D: NA; J: TRBJ2-3; size: NA; V: TRBV20-1
CDR3: CASSLEAPSYNEQFF; DNA: TGTGCCAGCAGTTTAGAGGCCCCCTCCTACAATGAGCAGTTCTTC; D: NA; J: TRBJ2-1; size: NA; V: TRBV27
CDR3: CASGPTRGLTYNEQFF; DNA: TGTGCTAGTGGGCCTACACGGGGGTTAACCTACAATGAGCAGTTCTTC; D: NA; J: TRBJ2-1; size: few; V: TRBV12-5
CDR3: CASSYRTSGSYNEQFF; DNA: TGTGCCAGCAGCTACCGGACTAGCGGAAGCTACAATGAGCAGTTCTTC; D: TRBD2; J: TRBJ2-1; size: many; V: TRBV5-5
CDR3: CASSLGQGADTDTQYF; DNA: TGCGCCAGCAGCTTGGGGCAGGGGGCGGACACAGATACGCAGTATTTT; D: TRBD1; J: TRBJ2-3; size: few; V: TRBV5-1
CDR3: CSAGGWQTNYGYTF; DNA: TGCAGTGCTGGGGGTTGGCAGACTAACTATGGCTACACCTTC; D: NA; J: TRBJ1-2; size: few; V: TRBV20-1
CDR3: CASSLTGALSYGYTF; DNA: TGTGCCAGCAGCCTTACAGGGGCCCTCTCCTATGGCTACACCTTC; D: TRBD1; J: TRBJ1-2; size: NA; V: TRBV4-2
CDR3: CASSVRSRDQPQHF; DNA: TGTGCCAGCAGCGTCCGCAGCCGTGATCAGCCCCAGCATTTT; D: NA; J: TRBJ1-5; size: few; V: TRBV9
CDR3: CASSVERTFTYNEQFF; DNA: TGTGCCAGCAGCGTAGAGAGGACGTTTACCTACAATGAGCAGTTCTTC; D: NA; J: TRBJ2-1; size: NA; V: TRBV9
CDR3: CSARVSFEETQYF; DNA: TGCAGTGCTCGCGTTAGTTTCGAGGAGACCCAGTACTTC; D: NA; J: TRBJ2-5; size: many; V: TRBV20-1